This T cell receptor (beta chain) came from a study of cytomegalovirus exposure and HLA in healthy donors. Though nominally healthy at sampling, donors likely had unrecorded immune exposures. V dropped 6 bases and J dropped 0; count of bases not matched to a gene: 5. The germline CDR1 and CDR2 sequences are MNHNY and SVGAGI (reference sequence). CDR3 length equals 15 residues. The study ran its PCR with 60 Vbeta and 13 Jbeta primers. Measured with immunoSEQ multiplex PCR; TCRdb has only the in-frame clones, and not every one. The sample gives about 150,000 clones, 70% to 80% of which show up once; approximately 2.3% is in the top ten.

This TCR came from a man aged 25-40 years in good health and CMV-seronegative. The V and J genes are TRBV6-6 and TRBJ1-2, with 9 bases fitting TRBD1. Sequenced material: PBMCs. The CDR3 region is CASSRDRESNYGYTF. The CDR3 coding sequence is TGTGCCAGCAGCCGGGACAGGGAGTCTAACTATGGCTACACCTTC.